The rows below give T cell receptor beta chains drawn from one sample of a study of blood T cell repertoires in COVID-19. Profiled with immunoSEQ multiplex PCR; TCRdb holds only in-frame clones, not every one. The sample includes roughly 19,000 clones, about 87% of them seen just once. Sequencing was performed on PBMCs or T cells enriched from blood (not recorded which). Receptors were obtained from a woman aged 30 to 39 who had recovered from COVID-19. Each CDR3 is given with its conserved first and last residue. The order of the fields is V gene, D gene, J gene, clone size, CDR3 protein, CDR3 DNA. The D gene is left open where the match is weak. Clone size appears in some rows only: once, few, many, or a class for an expanded clone.

v_call: TRBV5-7; d_call: .; j_call: TRBJ1-2; clone_size: .; cdr3_aa: CASSLTRVYGYTF; cdr3_nt: TGTGCCAGCAGCCTCACCAGGGTCTATGGCTACACCTTC
v_call: TRBV25-1; d_call: .; j_call: TRBJ2-6; clone_size: .; cdr3_aa: CASSFSGAGANVLTF; cdr3_nt: TGTGCCAGCAGTTTCTCAGGGGCTGGGGCCAACGTCCTGACTTTC
v_call: TRBV4-2; d_call: .; j_call: TRBJ1-4; clone_size: .; cdr3_aa: CASSQVPRVGEKLFF; cdr3_nt: TGTGCCAGCAGCCAGGTCCCGAGGGTCGGCGAAAAACTGTTTTTT
v_call: TRBV4-1; d_call: .; j_call: TRBJ2-5; clone_size: .; cdr3_aa: CASRGGLEETQYF; cdr3_nt: TGCGCCAGCAGAGGGGGTCTAGAAGAGACCCAGTACTTC
v_call: TRBV7-9; d_call: .; j_call: TRBJ1-4; clone_size: .; cdr3_aa: CASSFAPISTNEKLFF; cdr3_nt: TGTGCCAGCAGCTTTGCGCCCATCTCAACTAATGAAAAACTGTTTTTT
v_call: TRBV5-5; d_call: .; j_call: TRBJ2-7; clone_size: .; cdr3_aa: CASSSGTFYEQYF; cdr3_nt: TGTGCCAGCAGCTCCGGGACATTCTACGAGCAGTACTTC
v_call: TRBV6-2/TRBV6-3; d_call: .; j_call: TRBJ1-1; clone_size: .; cdr3_aa: CASSYSAGGTEAFF; cdr3_nt: TGTGCCAGCAGTTACTCTGCGGGAGGGACTGAAGCTTTCTTT
v_call: TRBV6-2/TRBV6-3; d_call: TRBD1; j_call: TRBJ1-2; clone_size: .; cdr3_aa: CASSYNGQGAGGYTF; cdr3_nt: TGTGCCAGCAGTTACAACGGACAGGGGGCCGGTGGCTACACCTTC
v_call: TRBV29-1; d_call: .; j_call: TRBJ1-2; clone_size: .; cdr3_aa: CSVVSDSSGYTF; cdr3_nt: TGCAGCGTTGTGTCAGATTCATCCGGCTACACCTTC
v_call: TRBV20-1; d_call: TRBD2; j_call: TRBJ2-7; clone_size: .; cdr3_aa: CSAGSGGEQYF; cdr3_nt: TGCAGTGCTGGTAGCGGGGGCGAGCAGTACTTC
v_call: TRBV7-3; d_call: TRBD2; j_call: TRBJ2-5; clone_size: .; cdr3_aa: CASSKTASGERRETQYF; cdr3_nt: TGTGCCAGCAGCAAGACGGCTAGCGGGGAACGAAGAGAGACCCAGTACTTC
v_call: TRBV9; d_call: .; j_call: TRBJ1-1; clone_size: few; cdr3_aa: CASSAGTLGDTEAFF; cdr3_nt: TGTGCCAGCAGCGCCGGGACACTGGGGGACACTGAAGCTTTCTTT
v_call: TRBV5-1; d_call: TRBD1; j_call: TRBJ2-7; clone_size: .; cdr3_aa: CASSLYPDRAYEQYF; cdr3_nt: TGCGCCAGCAGCTTGTACCCGGACAGGGCATACGAGCAGTACTTC
v_call: TRBV25-1; d_call: .; j_call: TRBJ1-1; clone_size: once; cdr3_aa: CASSDWAQGNTEAFF; cdr3_nt: TGTGCCAGCAGTGATTGGGCCCAGGGCAACACTGAAGCTTTCTTT
v_call: TRBV29-1; d_call: TRBD1; j_call: TRBJ1-3; clone_size: .; cdr3_aa: CSVELRGLGNTIYF; cdr3_nt: TGCAGCGTTGAATTGAGGGGGCTAGGAAACACCATATATTTT
v_call: TRBV3-1/TRBV3-2; d_call: .; j_call: TRBJ1-3; clone_size: .; cdr3_aa: CASTRTGGTVSGNTIYF; cdr3_nt: TGTGCCAGCACCCGAACCGGGGGGACGGTTTCGGGAAACACCATATATTTT
v_call: TRBV4-1; d_call: TRBD2; j_call: TRBJ2-5; clone_size: .; cdr3_aa: CASSQGGLAGVRETQYF; cdr3_nt: TGCGCCAGCAGCCAAGGAGGACTAGCGGGGGTGAGAGAGACCCAGTACTTC
v_call: TRBV19; d_call: .; j_call: TRBJ1-6; clone_size: once; cdr3_aa: CASSTFESSYNSPLHF; cdr3_nt: TGTGCCAGTAGTACCTTCGAGAGCTCCTATAATTCACCCCTCCACTTT
v_call: TRBV3-1/TRBV3-2; d_call: .; j_call: TRBJ1-1; clone_size: .; cdr3_aa: CASSLQGLNTEAFF; cdr3_nt: TGTGCCAGCAGCCTGCAGGGCTTGAACACTGAAGCTTTCTTT
v_call: TRBV3-1/TRBV3-2; d_call: .; j_call: TRBJ1-6; clone_size: .; cdr3_aa: CASSQDRGFGSPLHF; cdr3_nt: TGTGCCAGCAGCCAAGACAGGGGCTTTGGTTCACCCCTCCACTTT
v_call: TRBV7-2; d_call: .; j_call: TRBJ1-2; clone_size: .; cdr3_aa: CASSLDIGLANYGYTF; cdr3_nt: TGTGCCAGCAGCTTAGATATCGGTTTAGCTAACTATGGCTACACCTTC
v_call: TRBV6-1; d_call: TRBD2; j_call: TRBJ2-7; clone_size: .; cdr3_aa: CASSEAGGGPHEQYF; cdr3_nt: TGTGCCAGCAGTGAAGCCGGCGGGGGGCCCCACGAGCAGTACTTC
v_call: TRBV5-6; d_call: TRBD1; j_call: TRBJ1-1; clone_size: .; cdr3_aa: CASSLALSGGTGYTEAFF; cdr3_nt: TGTGCCAGCAGCTTGGCACTATCCGGAGGGACAGGGTACACTGAAGCTTTCTTT
v_call: TRBV20-1; d_call: TRBD1; j_call: TRBJ1-5; clone_size: .; cdr3_aa: CSASPGQGFHQPQHF; cdr3_nt: TGCAGTGCTAGTCCGGGACAGGGATTCCATCAGCCCCAGCATTTT
v_call: TRBV9; d_call: .; j_call: TRBJ2-1; clone_size: .; cdr3_aa: CASSVPGEDEQFF; cdr3_nt: TGTGCCAGCAGCGTCCCGGGGGAGGATGAGCAGTTCTTC
v_call: TRBV6-2/TRBV6-3; d_call: TRBD1; j_call: TRBJ1-5; clone_size: .; cdr3_aa: CASSRSGTDNQPQHF; cdr3_nt: TGTGCCAGCAGTCGGTCCGGGACAGATAATCAGCCCCAGCATTTT
v_call: TRBV11-3; d_call: TRBD1; j_call: TRBJ2-6; clone_size: once; cdr3_aa: CASSSEGDRGFSGANVLTF; cdr3_nt: TGTGCCAGCAGCTCAGAGGGGGACAGGGGCTTCTCTGGGGCCAACGTCCTGACTTTC
v_call: TRBV7-2; d_call: .; j_call: TRBJ2-7; clone_size: .; cdr3_aa: CASSLARGYYEQYF; cdr3_nt: TGTGCCAGCAGCTTAGCGCGGGGATACTACGAGCAGTACTTC
v_call: TRBV2; d_call: .; j_call: TRBJ2-5; clone_size: .; cdr3_aa: CASSEESAWQETQYF; cdr3_nt: TGTGCCAGCAGTGAAGAATCAGCGTGGCAAGAGACCCAGTACTTC